This T cell receptor (beta chain) was identified in a study of T cells in localized non-small cell lung cancer. General observations from the study: Exceeding tumor, uninvolved adjacent lung had the highest T cell clonality. Overall survival was longer when the density of T cells in the blood was higher. Appearing in adjacent lung were a median approximately 50 of the top 100 tumor clones.

Germline V CDR1 and CDR2: MNHEY, SMNVEV (reference sequence). This CDR3 comprises 15 residues. Unmatched junction bases numbered 10, after V lost 6 bases and J lost 2 bases. This clone appeared a few times. Its cognate antigen is unknown. TCRdb's table, derived via immunoSEQ multiplex PCR, lists solely in-frame clones and lacks some. The top ten hold just under 30% of the sample, which has roughly 20,000 clones, approximately 86% seen once. The input for sequencing was peripheral blood mononuclear cells, taken before any cancer treatment. This receptor was obtained from a male donor aged 60 or over with stage II lung adenocarcinoma. The chain employs TRBV27 and TRBJ2-7, with TRBD1 matching over 7 bases. The CDR3 loop is CASSLYGDRTYEQYF. In DNA form, the CDR3 reads TGTGCCAGCAGCCTATACGGGGACAGAACCTACGAGCAGTACTTC.